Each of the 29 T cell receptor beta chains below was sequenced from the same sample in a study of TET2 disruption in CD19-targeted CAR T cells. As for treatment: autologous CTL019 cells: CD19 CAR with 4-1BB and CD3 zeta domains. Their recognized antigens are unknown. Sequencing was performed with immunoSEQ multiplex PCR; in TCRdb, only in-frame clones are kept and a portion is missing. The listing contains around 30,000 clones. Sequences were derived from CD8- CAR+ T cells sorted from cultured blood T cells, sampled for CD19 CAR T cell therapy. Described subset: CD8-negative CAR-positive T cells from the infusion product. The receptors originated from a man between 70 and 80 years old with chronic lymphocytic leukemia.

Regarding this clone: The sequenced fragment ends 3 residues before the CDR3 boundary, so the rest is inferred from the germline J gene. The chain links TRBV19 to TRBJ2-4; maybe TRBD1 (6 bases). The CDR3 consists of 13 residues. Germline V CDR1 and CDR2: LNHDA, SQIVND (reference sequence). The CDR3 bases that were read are TGTGCCAGCCTTGGACAGCAAGTCTATGGT. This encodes CASLGQQVYG. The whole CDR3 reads CASLGQQVYGQYF.

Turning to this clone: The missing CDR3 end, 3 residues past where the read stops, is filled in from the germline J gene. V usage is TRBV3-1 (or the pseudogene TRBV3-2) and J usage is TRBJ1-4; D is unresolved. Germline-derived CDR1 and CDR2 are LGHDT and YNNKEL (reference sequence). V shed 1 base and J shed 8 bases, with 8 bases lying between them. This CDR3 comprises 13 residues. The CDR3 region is CASSQGFGEKLFF. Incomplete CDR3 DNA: TGTGCCAGCAGCCAAGGATTCGGGGAAAAA.

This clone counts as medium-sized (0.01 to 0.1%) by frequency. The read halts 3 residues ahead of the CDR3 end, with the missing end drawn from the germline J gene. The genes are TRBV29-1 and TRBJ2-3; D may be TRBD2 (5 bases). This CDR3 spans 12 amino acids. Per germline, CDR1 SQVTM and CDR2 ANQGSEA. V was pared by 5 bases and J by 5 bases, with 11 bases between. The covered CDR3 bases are TGCAGCGTTCTTCCCACTAGAGATACG. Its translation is CSVLPTRDT. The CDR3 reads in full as CSVLPTRDTQYF.

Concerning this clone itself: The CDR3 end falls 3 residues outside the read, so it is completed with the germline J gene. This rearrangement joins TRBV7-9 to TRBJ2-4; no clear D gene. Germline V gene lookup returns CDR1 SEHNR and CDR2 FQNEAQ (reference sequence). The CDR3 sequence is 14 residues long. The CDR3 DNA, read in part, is TGTGCCAGCAGCCCCCCCGGGTTTGCCTATGGT. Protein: CASSPPGFAYG. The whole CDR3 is CASSPPGFAYGQYF.

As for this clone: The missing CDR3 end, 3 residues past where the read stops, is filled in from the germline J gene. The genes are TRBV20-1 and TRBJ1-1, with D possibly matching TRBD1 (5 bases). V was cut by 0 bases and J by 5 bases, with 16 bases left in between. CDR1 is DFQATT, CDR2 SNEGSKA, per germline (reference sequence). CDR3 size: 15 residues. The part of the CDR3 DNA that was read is TGCAGTGCTAGAGATCTGGGGGGGGGAAGGACTGAA. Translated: CSARDLGGGRTE. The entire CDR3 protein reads CSARDLGGGRTEAFF.

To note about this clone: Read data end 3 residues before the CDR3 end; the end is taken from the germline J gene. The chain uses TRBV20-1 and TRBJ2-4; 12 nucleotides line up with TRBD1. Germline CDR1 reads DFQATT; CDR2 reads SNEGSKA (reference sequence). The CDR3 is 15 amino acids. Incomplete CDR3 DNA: TGCAGTGCTAGCTCCGGGACAGGGGGCAATCAGCCT. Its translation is CSASSGTGGNQP. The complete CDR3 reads CSASSGTGGNQPQYF.

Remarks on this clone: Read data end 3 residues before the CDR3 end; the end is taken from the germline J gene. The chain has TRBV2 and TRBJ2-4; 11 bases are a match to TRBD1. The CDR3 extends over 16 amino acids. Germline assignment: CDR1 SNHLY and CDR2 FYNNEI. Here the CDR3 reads CASSAGTGGRSQPQYF. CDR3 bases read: TGTGCCAGCAGCGCGGGGACAGGGGGACGGAGTCAGCCT.

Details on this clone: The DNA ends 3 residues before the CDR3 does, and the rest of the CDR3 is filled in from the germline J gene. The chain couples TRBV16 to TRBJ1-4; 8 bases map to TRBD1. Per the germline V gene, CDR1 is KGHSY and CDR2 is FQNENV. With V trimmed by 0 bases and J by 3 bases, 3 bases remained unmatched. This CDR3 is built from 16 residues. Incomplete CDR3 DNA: TGTGCCAGCAGCCAATCCAGGGGGCCTGCTAATGAAAAA. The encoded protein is CASSQSRGPANEK. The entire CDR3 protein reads CASSQSRGPANEKLFF.

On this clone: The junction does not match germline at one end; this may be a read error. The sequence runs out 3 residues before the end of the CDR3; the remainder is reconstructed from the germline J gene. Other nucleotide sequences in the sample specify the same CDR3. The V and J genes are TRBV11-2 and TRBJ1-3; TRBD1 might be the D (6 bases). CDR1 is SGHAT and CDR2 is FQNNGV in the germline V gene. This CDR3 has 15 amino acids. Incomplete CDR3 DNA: TGTGCCAGCAGCTTCGTGGGGGCGCCCGGAAACACT. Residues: CASSFVGAPGNT. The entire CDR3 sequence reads CASSFVGAPGNTIYF.

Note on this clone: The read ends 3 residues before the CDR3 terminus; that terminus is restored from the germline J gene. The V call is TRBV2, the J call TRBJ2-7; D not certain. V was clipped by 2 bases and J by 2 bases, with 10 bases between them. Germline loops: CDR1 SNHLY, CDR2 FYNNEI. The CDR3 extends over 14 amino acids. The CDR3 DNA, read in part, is TGTGCCAGCAGTGAAAGCAGCACAGCCTACGAG. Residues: CASSESSTAYE. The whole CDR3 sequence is CASSESSTAYEQYF.

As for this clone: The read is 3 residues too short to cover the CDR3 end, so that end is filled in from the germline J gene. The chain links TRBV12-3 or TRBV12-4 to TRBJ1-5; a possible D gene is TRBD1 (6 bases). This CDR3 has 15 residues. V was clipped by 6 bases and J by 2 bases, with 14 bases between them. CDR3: CASSFGRQGNQPQHF. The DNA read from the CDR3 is TGTGCCAGCAGCTTTGGTAGACAGGGCAATCAGCCC.

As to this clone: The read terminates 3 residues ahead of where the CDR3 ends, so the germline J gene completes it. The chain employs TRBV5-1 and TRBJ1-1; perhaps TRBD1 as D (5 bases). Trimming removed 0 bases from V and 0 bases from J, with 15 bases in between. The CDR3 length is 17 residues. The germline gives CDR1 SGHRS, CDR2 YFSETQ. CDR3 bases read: TGCGCCAGCAGCTTGGCCCTTCAGGGAGGGATGAACACTGAA. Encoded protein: CASSLALQGGMNTE. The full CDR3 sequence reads CASSLALQGGMNTEAFF.

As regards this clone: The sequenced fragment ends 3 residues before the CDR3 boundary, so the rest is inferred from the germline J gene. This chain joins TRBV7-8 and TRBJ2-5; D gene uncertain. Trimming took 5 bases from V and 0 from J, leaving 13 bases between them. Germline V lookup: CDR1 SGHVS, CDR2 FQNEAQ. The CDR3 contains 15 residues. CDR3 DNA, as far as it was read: TGTGCCAGCAGCCCGAGAGAGGCCCACCAAGAGACC. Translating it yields CASSPREAHQET. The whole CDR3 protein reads CASSPREAHQETQYF.

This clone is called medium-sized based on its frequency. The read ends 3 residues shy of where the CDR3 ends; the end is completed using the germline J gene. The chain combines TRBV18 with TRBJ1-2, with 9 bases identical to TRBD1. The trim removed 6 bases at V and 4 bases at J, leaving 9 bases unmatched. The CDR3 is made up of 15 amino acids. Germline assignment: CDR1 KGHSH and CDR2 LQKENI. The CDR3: CASSPGQGNGYGYTF. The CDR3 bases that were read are TGTGCCAGCTCCCCGGGACAGGGCAATGGCTATGGC.

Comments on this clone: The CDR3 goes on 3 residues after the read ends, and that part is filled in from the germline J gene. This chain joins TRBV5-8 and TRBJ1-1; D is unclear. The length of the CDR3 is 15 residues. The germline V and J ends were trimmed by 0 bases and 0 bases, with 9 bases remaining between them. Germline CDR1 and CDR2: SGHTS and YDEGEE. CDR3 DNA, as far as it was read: TGTGCCAGCAGCTTGGTAGGCAGGATGAACACTGAA. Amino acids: CASSLVGRMNTE. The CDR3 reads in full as CASSLVGRMNTEAFF.

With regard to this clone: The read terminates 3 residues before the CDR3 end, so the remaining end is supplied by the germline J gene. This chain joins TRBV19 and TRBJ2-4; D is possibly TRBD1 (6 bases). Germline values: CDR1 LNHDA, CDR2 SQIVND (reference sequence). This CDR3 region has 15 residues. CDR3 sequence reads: CASSIDHRENYGQYF. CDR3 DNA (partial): TGTGCCAGTAGTATAGACCACAGGGAGAACTATGGT.

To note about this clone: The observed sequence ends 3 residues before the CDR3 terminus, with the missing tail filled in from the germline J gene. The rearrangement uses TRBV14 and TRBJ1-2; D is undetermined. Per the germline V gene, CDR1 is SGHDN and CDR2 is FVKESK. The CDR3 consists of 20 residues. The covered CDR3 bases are TGTGCCAGCAGCCAAGCGTTGGTGACTAAGTGGAGGAACTCCTACAATGAC. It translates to CASSQALVTKWRNSYND. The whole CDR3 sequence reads CASSQALVTKWRNSYNDYTF.

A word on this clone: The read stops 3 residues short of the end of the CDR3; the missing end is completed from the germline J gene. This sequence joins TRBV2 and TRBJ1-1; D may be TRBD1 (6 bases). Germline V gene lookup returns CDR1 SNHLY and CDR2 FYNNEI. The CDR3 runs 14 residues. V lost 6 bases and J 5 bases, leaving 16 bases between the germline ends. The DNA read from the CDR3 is TGTGCCAGCAGCCTTCTGACAGGAACTACTGAA. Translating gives CASSLLTGTTE. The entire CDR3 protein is CASSLLTGTTEAFF. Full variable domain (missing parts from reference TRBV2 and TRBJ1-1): EPEVTQTPSHQVTQMGQEVILRCVPISNHLYFYWYRQILGQKVEFLVSFYNNEISEKSEIFDDQFSVERPDGSNFTLKIRSTKLEDSAMYFCASSLLTGTTEAFFGQGTRLTVV.

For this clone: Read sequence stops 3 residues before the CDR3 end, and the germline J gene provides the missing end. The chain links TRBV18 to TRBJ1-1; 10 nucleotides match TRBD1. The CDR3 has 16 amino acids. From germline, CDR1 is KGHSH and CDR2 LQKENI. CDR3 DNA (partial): TGTGCCAGCTCACCAAGGACAGGGGGGCTTTCAGATACG. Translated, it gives CASSPRTGGLSDT. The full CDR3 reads CASSPRTGGLSDTAFF.

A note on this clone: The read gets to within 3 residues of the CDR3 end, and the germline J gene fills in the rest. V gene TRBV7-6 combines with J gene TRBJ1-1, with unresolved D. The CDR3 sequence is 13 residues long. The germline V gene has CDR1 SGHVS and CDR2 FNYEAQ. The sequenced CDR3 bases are TGTGCCAGCAGCCGGACTAGTCGGGAGACC. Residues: CASSRTSRET. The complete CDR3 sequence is CASSRTSRETAFF.

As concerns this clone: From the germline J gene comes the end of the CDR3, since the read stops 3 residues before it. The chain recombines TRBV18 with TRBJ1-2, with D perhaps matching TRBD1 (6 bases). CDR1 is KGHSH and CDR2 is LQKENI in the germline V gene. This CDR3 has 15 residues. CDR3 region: CASSRRQVDVYDYTF. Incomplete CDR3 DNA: TGTGCCAGCTCCCGACGACAGGTAGATGTTTACGAC.

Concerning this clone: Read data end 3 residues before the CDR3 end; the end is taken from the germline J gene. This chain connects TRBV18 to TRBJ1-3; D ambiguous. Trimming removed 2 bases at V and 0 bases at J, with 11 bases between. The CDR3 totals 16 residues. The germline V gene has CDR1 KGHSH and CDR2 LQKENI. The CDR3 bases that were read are TGTGCCAGCTCACCAGGCAGTACGCCCTCTGGAAACACC. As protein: CASSPGSTPSGNT. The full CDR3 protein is CASSPGSTPSGNTIYF.

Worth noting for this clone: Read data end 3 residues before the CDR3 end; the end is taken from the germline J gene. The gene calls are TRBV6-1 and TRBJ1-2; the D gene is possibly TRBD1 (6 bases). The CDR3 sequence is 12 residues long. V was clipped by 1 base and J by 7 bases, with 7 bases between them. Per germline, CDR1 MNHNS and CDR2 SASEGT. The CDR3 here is CASSEGGGGYTF. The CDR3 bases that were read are TGTGCCAGCAGTGAAGGAGGGGGTGGC.

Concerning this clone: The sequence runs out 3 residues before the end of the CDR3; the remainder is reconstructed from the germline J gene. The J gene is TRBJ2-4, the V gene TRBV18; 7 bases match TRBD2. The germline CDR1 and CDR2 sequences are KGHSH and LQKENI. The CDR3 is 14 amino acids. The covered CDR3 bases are TGTGCCAGCTCACCACCGCGGGGGAGGGAGACT. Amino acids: CASSPPRGRET. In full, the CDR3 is CASSPPRGRETQYF.

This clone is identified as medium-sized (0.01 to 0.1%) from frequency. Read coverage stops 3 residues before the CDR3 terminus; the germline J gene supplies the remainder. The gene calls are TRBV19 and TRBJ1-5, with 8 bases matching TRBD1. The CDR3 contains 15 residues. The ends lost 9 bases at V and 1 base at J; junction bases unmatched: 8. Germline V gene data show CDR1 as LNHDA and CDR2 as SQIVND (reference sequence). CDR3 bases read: TGTGCCAGCACTGACAGGGGTATGAGCAATCAGCCC. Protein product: CASTDRGMSNQP. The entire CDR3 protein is CASTDRGMSNQPQHF.

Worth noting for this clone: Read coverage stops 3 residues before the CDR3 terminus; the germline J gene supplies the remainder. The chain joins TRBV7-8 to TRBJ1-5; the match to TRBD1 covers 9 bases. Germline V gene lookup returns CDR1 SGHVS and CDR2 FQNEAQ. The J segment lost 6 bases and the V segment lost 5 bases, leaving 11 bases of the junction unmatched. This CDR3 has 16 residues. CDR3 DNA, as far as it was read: TGTGCCAGCAGCATTCGGACAGGGGCAGGAGTTCAGCCC. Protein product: CASSIRTGAGVQP. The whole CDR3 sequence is CASSIRTGAGVQPQHF.

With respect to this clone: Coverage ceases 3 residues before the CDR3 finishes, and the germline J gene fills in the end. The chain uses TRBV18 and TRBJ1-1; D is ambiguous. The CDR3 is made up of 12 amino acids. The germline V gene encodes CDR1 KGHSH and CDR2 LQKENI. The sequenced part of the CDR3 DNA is TGTGCCAGCTCACCATTTGGGCAGGAA. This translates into CASSPFGQE. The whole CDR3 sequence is CASSPFGQEAFF. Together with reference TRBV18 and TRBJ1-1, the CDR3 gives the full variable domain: NAGVMQNPRHLVRRRGQEARLRCSPMKGHSHVYWYRQLPEEGLKFMVYLQKENIIDESGMPKERFSAEFPKEGPSILRIQQVVRGDSAAYFCASSPFGQEAFFGQGTRLTVV.

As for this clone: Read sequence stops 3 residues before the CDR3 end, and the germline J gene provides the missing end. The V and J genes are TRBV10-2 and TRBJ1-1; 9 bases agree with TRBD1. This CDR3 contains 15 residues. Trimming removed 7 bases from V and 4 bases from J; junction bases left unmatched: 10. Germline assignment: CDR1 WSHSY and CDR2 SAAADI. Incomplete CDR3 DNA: TGCGCCAGCAATGACGAAACAGGGGGCGGCACTGAA. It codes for CASNDETGGGTE. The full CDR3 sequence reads CASNDETGGGTEAFF.

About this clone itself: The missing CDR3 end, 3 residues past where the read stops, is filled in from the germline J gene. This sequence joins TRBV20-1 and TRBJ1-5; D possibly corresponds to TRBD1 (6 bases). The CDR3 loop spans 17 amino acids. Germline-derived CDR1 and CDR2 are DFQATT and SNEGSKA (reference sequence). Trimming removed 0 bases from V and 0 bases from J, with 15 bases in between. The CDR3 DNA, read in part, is TGCAGTGCTAGAGATCGGAGGACAGACTATAGCAATCAGCCC. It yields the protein CSARDRRTDYSNQP. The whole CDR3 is CSARDRRTDYSNQPQHF.